A single sample is the source of the 9 T cell receptor beta chains below, sequenced in a study of low-dose radiotherapy and immunotherapy resistance in tumors. First-strand cDNA relied on TRAV- and TRBV-specific primers spanning alpha and beta chains. The PCR that amplified TCRs ran for 15 to 25 cycles, relying on a constant-region primer and a V-primer adapter. TCRdb independently ran MiXCR on the reads; one entry per CDR3 protein. The table has 70,000 to 90,000 distinct CDR3 sequences, roughly a sixth seen once. Time point denoted: before trial treatment. This sample comprised PBMCs, obtained before treatment. The receptors were sampled from a male donor with prostate cancer.

This clonotype has at least ten counts. The chain combines TRBV5-1 with TRBJ1-6, with TRBD1 matching over 7 bases. J gave up 7 bases and V 0 bases, and 4 bases lay outside the gene matches. This CDR3 has 15 residues. Germline V lookup: CDR1 SGHRS, CDR2 YFSETQ. The CDR3: CASSLEGGMNSPLHF. For the CDR3, the DNA is TGCGCCAGCAGCTTGGAAGGGGGCATGAATTCACCCCTCCACTTT.

Ten or more counts support this clonotype. The chain is built from TRBV20-1 and TRBJ2-3; 10 bases are shared with TRBD2. The V gene's germline CDR1 is DFQATT and CDR2 SNEGSKA (reference sequence). The junction had 1 base not matched to a gene; V was cut back by 2 bases and J by 2 bases. This CDR3 region has 14 residues. In DNA form, the CDR3 reads TGCAGTGCTAGACTAGCGGGGGCCACAGATACGCAGTATTTT. Its protein is CSARLAGATDTQYF.

The chain links TRBV27 to TRBJ2-7, with 8 positions matching TRBD1. The junction had 6 bases not matched to a gene; V was cut back by 5 bases and J by 0 bases. CDR3 length: 15 amino acids. The germline V gene has CDR1 MNHEY and CDR2 SMNVEV (reference sequence). The CDR3 sequence is CASSPRTGSSYEQYF. In DNA form, the CDR3 reads TGTGCCAGCAGTCCCCGGACAGGGAGCTCCTACGAGCAGTACTTC.

This clonotype was observed a handful of times. This chain links TRBV10-3 with TRBJ2-3; D possibly matches TRBD1 or TRBD2 (5 bases each). V was cut by 3 bases and J by 4 bases, with 8 bases left in between. CDR3 size: 13 residues. Germline CDR1 is ENHRY and CDR2 is SYGVKD. CDR3 region: CAISDQGPDTQYF. DNA of the CDR3: TGTGCCATCAGTGATCAGGGACCAGATACGCAGTATTTT.

This rearrangement joins TRBV3-1 to TRBJ2-1; 9 nucleotides align to TRBD2. This CDR3 contains 13 residues. In germline, CDR1 is LGHDT, CDR2 YNNKEL (reference sequence). Trimming cost V 6 bases and J 6 bases; bases outside gene matches: 3. CDR3 DNA sequence: TGTGCCAGCAGGGTAGCGGGAGTCAATGAGCAGTTCTTC. This encodes CASRVAGVNEQFF.

This clonotype showed up many times. The chain couples TRBV14 to TRBJ1-1; 7 positions agree with TRBD1. The CDR3 totals 16 residues. Unmatched junction bases numbered 8, after V lost 0 bases and J lost 4 bases. CDR1 is SGHDN, CDR2 FVKESK, per germline. The CDR3 nucleotides read TGTGCCAGCAGCCAAGAGGGCAGGGGGTACCCCACTGAAGCTTTCTTT. Translation: CASSQEGRGYPTEAFF.

This clonotype was seen at least ten times. The chain recombines TRBV7-3 with TRBJ2-1; 11 bases line up with TRBD2. The CDR3 sequence is 17 residues long. With 5 bases clipped from V and 6 bases from J, the junction kept 12 bases outside the gene matches. Germline V gives CDR1 SGHTA, CDR2 FQGTGA. The CDR3 spells CASSPTTIAGGLNEQFF. The CDR3 DNA sequence: TGTGCCAGCAGCCCGACAACTATAGCGGGGGGGCTCAATGAGCAGTTCTTC.

In its sample, this clonotype was seen many times. The V and J genes are TRBV4-1 and TRBJ2-7; TRBD2 agrees at 9 bases. From germline, CDR1 is MGHRA and CDR2 YSYEKL. Trimming removed 4 bases from V and 1 base from J; junction bases left unmatched: 8. This CDR3 has 16 residues. The CDR3 here is CASSRGLAGNSYEQYF. The CDR3 nucleotides read TGCGCCAGCAGCCGAGGGCTAGCGGGGAATTCCTACGAGCAGTACTTC.

In its sample, this clonotype was seen many times. The J gene is TRBJ2-5, the V gene TRBV18; D uncertain. Trimming took off 3 bases at V and 0 bases at J, with 11 bases between the two ends. Looked up from germline, CDR1 is KGHSH and CDR2 is LQKENI. The CDR3 is 15 amino acids. The chain's CDR3 is CASSPNRQNQETQYF. CDR3 DNA: TGTGCCAGCTCACCTAATAGACAAAACCAAGAGACCCAGTACTTC.